The next 24 T cell receptor beta chains were all read from a single sample in a study of blood T cell repertoires in COVID-19 (dated by TCRdb to 2020 to 2022). Receptors were amplified or captured by the immunoSEQ multiplex PCR assay. Entries here come from immuneACCESS through TCRdb and include only in-frame sequences with V and J called. Some clones fail to appear in such tables; in the studies checked, an unresolved V gene covers under half of the shortfall, and the cause of the remainder is unknown. The sample profile shows 50,000 to 60,000 clones; approximately 86% of them were found once. More than 6% of the sample goes to the ten largest clones. The sample was peripheral blood. Source of these receptors: a human donor with active COVID-19. The donor label of this sample is uncertain.

This chain links TRBV6-5 with TRBJ2-3; possibly TRBD2 for D (7 bases). The CDR3 loop spans 14 amino acids. The V and J ends lost 6 bases and 2 bases respectively, with 12 bases between them. Germline loops: CDR1 MNHEY, CDR2 SVGAGI. The chain's CDR3 is CASRRGGVTDTQYF. The CDR3 bases are TGTGCCAGCAGGAGGGGGGGGGTCACAGATACGCAGTATTTT.

CDR3 nucleotide sequence: TGTGCCATCAGTGGGGGACAGGCCCGCACAGATACGCAGTATTTT. Translation: CAISGGQARTDTQYF. The chain has TRBV10-3 and TRBJ2-3; 8 bases are a match to TRBD1. CDR3 length: 15 residues. V was pared by 4 bases and J by 1 base, with 4 bases of the junction left unmatched. CDR1 is ENHRY and CDR2 is SYGVKD in the germline V gene.

The CDR3 region has the DNA TGTGCCAGCAGCAAGGACATCTCCTATAATTCACCCCTCCACTTT. This sequence encodes CASSKDISYNSPLHF. The chain is built from TRBV5-6 and TRBJ1-6; possibly TRBD1 for D (5 bases). Germline V gene lookup returns CDR1 SGHDT and CDR2 YYEEEE. There are 15 residues in the CDR3. V lost 4 bases, J lost 0 bases, and 8 bases lay in between.

The J gene is TRBJ2-2, the V gene TRBV11-3; 7 nucleotides line up with TRBD2. The J segment lost 1 base and the V segment lost 5 bases, leaving 4 bases of the junction unmatched. The CDR3 loop spans 15 amino acids. Germline lookup yields CDR1 SGHNT and CDR2 YENEEA. The DNA for the CDR3 is TGTGCCAGCAGCCCCCGGGGGGTGAACACCGGGGAGCTGTTTTTT. Its protein is CASSPRGVNTGELFF. Full variable domain (outside the CDR3, taken from reference TRBV11-3 and TRBJ2-2): EAGVVQSPRYKIIEKKQPVAFWCNPISGHNTLYWYLQNLGQGPELLIRYENEEAVDDSQLPKDRFSAERLKGVDSTLKIQPAELGDSAVYLCASSPRGVNTGELFFGEGSRLTVL.

The chain has TRBV5-4 and TRBJ1-6; 7 bases are a match to TRBD1. The CDR3 has 17 residues. The V gene's germline CDR1 is SGHNT and CDR2 YYREEE (reference sequence). V was clipped by 4 bases and J by 4 bases; unmatched bases: 11. The CDR3 spells CASSDGRQGGYNSPLHF. As DNA, the CDR3 is TGTGCCAGCAGCGATGGCCGTCAGGGGGGATATAATTCACCCCTCCACTTT.

In this sample, this clone turned up once. The chain combines TRBV16 with TRBJ1-2; D uncertain. CDR3 size: 15 residues. The germline V gene encodes CDR1 KGHSY and CDR2 FQNENV. V was clipped by 0 bases and J by 2 bases, with 10 bases between them. CDR3 protein: CASSQSPGGNYGYTF. The CDR3 DNA is TGTGCCAGCAGCCAATCCCCCGGAGGGAACTATGGCTACACCTTC.

The chain employs TRBV5-1 and TRBJ1-2; tentatively, D is TRBD1 (5 bases). From germline, CDR1 is SGHRS and CDR2 YFSETQ. V was pared by 4 bases and J by 4 bases, with 20 bases between. This CDR3 is built from 16 residues. CDR3 bases: TGCGCCAGCAGCCCACTTCTTGGGGAGGGGTCCTATGGCTACACCTTC. Residues: CASSPLLGEGSYGYTF. Based on the CDR3 plus reference TRBV5-1 and TRBJ1-2, the full variable domain is KAGVTQTPRYLIKTRGQQVTLSCSPISGHRSVSWYQQTPGQGLQFLFEYFSETQRNKGNFPGRFSGRQFSNSRSEMNVSTLELGDSALYLCASSPLLGEGSYGYTFGSGTRLTVV.

The rearrangement links TRBV15 to TRBJ2-6; D gene uncertain. Trimming pared 5 bases from V and 0 bases from J, leaving 8 bases between. The CDR3 has 15 amino acids. The V gene's germline CDR1 is LNHNV and CDR2 YYDKDF (reference sequence). The chain's CDR3 is CATSPHNSGANVLTF. CDR3 in DNA: TGTGCCACCAGCCCTCACAACTCTGGGGCCAACGTCCTGACTTTC.

This clone has just a few counts. This sequence joins TRBV28 and TRBJ2-1; 7 bases line up with TRBD1. V trimming: 6 bases; J trimming: 10 bases; junction bases outside the gene matches: 15. Germline CDR1 reads MDHEN; CDR2 reads SYDVKM. The CDR3 is 15 amino acids. Here the CDR3 reads CASSPGQKQGEEQFF. CDR3 bases: TGTGCCAGCAGCCCGGGACAGAAACAGGGAGAGGAGCAGTTCTTC.

This chain connects TRBV18 to TRBJ1-2, with D perhaps matching TRBD1 (5 bases). In germline, CDR1 is KGHSH, CDR2 LQKENI. V was clipped by 2 bases and J by 7 bases, with 20 bases between them. This CDR3 comprises 16 residues. This chain's CDR3 is CASSPESGWGSSGYTF. In DNA, the CDR3 is TGTGCCAGCTCACCAGAATCAGGGTGGGGCTCTAGTGGCTACACCTTC.

V gene TRBV5-1 combines with J gene TRBJ1-1; D unresolved. Germline values: CDR1 SGHRS, CDR2 YFSETQ. There are 13 residues in the CDR3. V lost 2 bases, J lost 7 bases, and 12 bases lay in between. This CDR3 is CASSFGAELEAFF. The DNA of the CDR3 is TGCGCCAGCAGCTTTGGTGCGGAGCTTGAAGCTTTCTTT.

V is TRBV18 and J is TRBJ1-1; no clear D gene. Germline values: CDR1 KGHSH, CDR2 LQKENI. V dropped 3 bases and J dropped 5 bases, with 10 bases sitting between them. The CDR3 consists of 13 residues. CDR3 loop: CASSPDLRTEAFF. Written as DNA, the CDR3 is TGTGCCAGCTCACCGGATCTCAGGACTGAAGCTTTCTTT. The full variable domain, in which reference TRBV18 and TRBJ1-1 provide the parts outside the CDR3, is NAGVMQNPRHLVRRRGQEARLRCSPMKGHSHVYWYRQLPEEGLKFMVYLQKENIIDESGMPKERFSAEFPKEGPSILRIQQVVRGDSAAYFCASSPDLRTEAFFGQGTRLTVV.

This clone was picked up one time. The chain has TRBV19 and TRBJ2-1, with 8 bases aligning to TRBD2. Germline loops: CDR1 LNHDA, CDR2 SQIVND (reference sequence). The junction had 9 bases not matched to a gene; V was cut back by 10 bases and J by 4 bases. This CDR3 comprises 14 residues. CDR3 sequence (DNA): TGTGCCACATCCAAGCGGGAGTTGTACAATGAGCAGTTCTTC. It encodes CATSKRELYNEQFF.

This chain uses TRBV18 with TRBJ2-3; D is uncertain. This CDR3 spans 12 amino acids. Between the trimmed V and J ends, which lost 5 bases and 2 bases, there was a span of 5 bases. Looked up from germline, CDR1 is KGHSH and CDR2 is LQKENI. Here the CDR3 DNA reads TGTGCCAGCTCATCCCTCACAGATACGCAGTATTTT. Translated, it gives CASSSLTDTQYF.

V and J are TRBV6-5 and TRBJ2-3, with D maybe TRBD2 (5 bases). V was trimmed by 2 bases and J by 0 bases, leaving 6 bases between them. This CDR3 region has 14 residues. The germline gives CDR1 MNHEY, CDR2 SVGAGI. The CDR3 reads CASSYGESTDTQYF. CDR3 DNA sequence: TGTGCCAGCAGTTACGGGGAGAGCACAGATACGCAGTATTTT.

CDR3 coding DNA: TGTGCCACCCAAACGGGGTGGCCAGATACGCAGTATTTT. Translation gives CATQTGWPDTQYF. This rearrangement joins TRBV15 to TRBJ2-3; TRBD2 is a possible D gene (5 bases). CDR3 size: 13 residues. Trimming pared 8 bases from V and 4 bases from J, leaving 13 bases between. Looked up from germline, CDR1 is LNHNV and CDR2 is YYDKDF (reference sequence).

This clone was detected only once. The chain joins TRBV19 to TRBJ2-7, with a weak D call TRBD1 (6 bases). Trimming pared 0 bases from V and 5 bases from J, leaving 17 bases between. There are 16 residues in the CDR3. Germline values: CDR1 LNHDA, CDR2 SQIVND (reference sequence). CDR3 in amino acids: CASSIDQYVGGHEQYF. The CDR3 DNA sequence: TGTGCCAGTAGTATAGATCAGTACGTTGGGGGCCACGAGCAGTACTTC.

CDR3 amino acids: CASSVTSGGAYEQYF. The CDR3 nucleotides are TGTGCCAGCAGTGTGACTAGCGGGGGAGCCTACGAGCAGTACTTC. The chain carries TRBV2 and TRBJ2-7; 12 bases are shared with TRBD2. The CDR3 contains 15 residues. Germline values: CDR1 SNHLY, CDR2 FYNNEI. J gave up 2 bases and V 4 bases, and 3 bases lay outside the gene matches.

V usage is TRBV7-9 and J usage is TRBJ1-5, with D unresolved. V was clipped by 1 base and J by 10 bases, with 8 bases between them. This CDR3 is built from 12 residues. Germline CDR1 is SEHNR and CDR2 is FQNEAQ (reference sequence). The CDR3 DNA is TGTGCCAGCAGCTTAGGCGGTGATCCCCAGCATTTT. This translates into CASSLGGDPQHF.

The V gene is TRBV11-2, the J gene TRBJ2-1; TRBD2 is a possible D gene (7 bases). The CDR3 covers 15 residues. V lost 5 bases and J 8 bases, leaving 19 bases between the germline ends. The germline CDR1 and CDR2 sequences are SGHAT and FQNNGV. The DNA for the CDR3 is TGTGCCAGCAGCCCCGGGGGGTCGACAGGTTATGAGCAGTTCTTC. This translates into CASSPGGSTGYEQFF. Full variable domain (outside the CDR3, taken from reference TRBV11-2 and TRBJ2-1): EAGVAQSPRYKIIEKRQSVAFWCNPISGHATLYWYQQILGQGPKLLIQFQNNGVVDDSQLPKDRFSAERLKGVDSTLKIQPAKLEDSAVYLCASSPGGSTGYEQFFGPGTRLTVL.

The rearrangement uses TRBV19 and TRBJ2-5, with a tentative D call TRBD2 (6 bases). The CDR3 loop spans 14 amino acids. Germline lookup yields CDR1 LNHDA and CDR2 SQIVND (reference sequence). V was pared by 5 bases and J by 3 bases, with 13 bases between. The CDR3 DNA follows: TGTGCCAGTAGTGTGGGACTTGCTAAAGAGACCCAGTACTTC. Encoded protein: CASSVGLAKETQYF.

V is TRBV2 and J is TRBJ1-5; the D gene is possibly TRBD1 (6 bases). Trimming removed 6 bases from V and 2 bases from J, with 11 bases in between. Germline V gene data show CDR1 as SNHLY and CDR2 as FYNNEI. The CDR3 has 14 residues. The CDR3 region is CASRHRVGNQPQHF. The CDR3 DNA follows: TGTGCCAGCAGGCACAGGGTAGGCAATCAGCCCCAGCATTTT.

The genes are TRBV19 and TRBJ2-1, with 8 bases lining up with TRBD1. Germline V CDR1 and CDR2: LNHDA, SQIVND (reference sequence). The J segment lost 4 bases and the V segment lost 9 bases, leaving 17 bases of the junction unmatched. CDR3 length: 17 amino acids. The CDR3 DNA is TGTGCCAGCAGAAATTTCGGACAGGGTGGCCTTTACAATGAGCAGTTCTTC. Protein sequence: CASRNFGQGGLYNEQFF.

The J gene is TRBJ2-5, the V gene TRBV2; 8 bases fit TRBD1. The trim removed 4 bases at V and 4 bases at J, leaving 8 bases unmatched. Germline values: CDR1 SNHLY, CDR2 FYNNEI. The CDR3 loop spans 15 amino acids. The CDR3 loop reads CASSVRQGTRETQYF. CDR3 nucleotides: TGTGCCAGCAGTGTCCGACAGGGGACGCGAGAGACCCAGTACTTC.